This is a list of T cell receptor beta chains from one sample in a study of blood T cell repertoires in COVID-19. Sequenced by immunoSEQ multiplex PCR; TCRdb stores in-frame clones only, minus some. Among roughly 84,000 clones, around 82% were seen once, and the ten largest hold approximately 40%. The specimen was peripheral blood. All receptors derive from a man between 60 and 75 years old with COVID-19, enrolled during active disease. The CDR3 runs from the conserved cysteine through the conserved F or W. Each record gives: CDR3 DNA, CDR3 protein, clone size, CDR3 length, D gene, V gene, J gene. A D gene is named only where the DNA matches it firmly. Only some rows state a clone size, as once, few, many or a class for expanded clones.

DNA: TGCAGCGTTAGGACAGGGAGTAACGAAAAACTGTTTTTT; CDR3: CSVRTGSNEKLFF; size: -; length: 13; D: TRBD1; V: TRBV29-1; J: TRBJ1-4
DNA: TGTGCCAGCAGCTTGGAGGGGACAGTGATTTACTATGGCTACACCTTC; CDR3: CASSLEGTVIYYGYTF; size: -; length: 16; D: TRBD1; V: TRBV5-6; J: TRBJ1-2
DNA: TGTGCCAGTAGTATCACGGGGAGCTCCTACGAGCAGTACTTC; CDR3: CASSITGSSYEQYF; size: -; length: 14; D: -; V: TRBV19; J: TRBJ2-7
DNA: TGTGCCTGGAGCCGGGACAGGGGGGGTTTTGGCTACACCTTC; CDR3: CAWSRDRGGFGYTF; size: -; length: 14; D: TRBD1; V: TRBV30; J: TRBJ1-2
DNA: TGCAGCGTGACATGGGACAGCTACAATCAGCCCCAGCATTTT; CDR3: CSVTWDSYNQPQHF; size: -; length: 14; D: TRBD1; V: TRBV29-1; J: TRBJ1-5
DNA: TGTGCCAGCAGCTTAGATCCGTTGGCATACGAGCAGTACTTC; CDR3: CASSLDPLAYEQYF; size: -; length: 14; D: -; V: TRBV11-3; J: TRBJ2-7
DNA: TGTGCCAGCAGCTCCTCCTACCGGGGAGGGGTCTACAATGAGCAGTTCTTC; CDR3: CASSSSYRGGVYNEQFF; size: -; length: 17; D: TRBD2; V: TRBV7-9; J: TRBJ2-1
DNA: TGTGCCAGCACCAATGGGGGGGATACTGAAGCTTTCTTT; CDR3: CASTNGGDTEAFF; size: few; length: 13; D: -; V: TRBV6-5; J: TRBJ1-1
DNA: TGTGCCACCAGCAGGGATCCGGGACTAGGTAGCACCGGGGAGCTGTTTTTT; CDR3: CATSRDPGLGSTGELFF; size: -; length: 17; D: TRBD2; V: TRBV15; J: TRBJ2-2
DNA: TGTGCCAGCAACACCCCCCCTAATGAAAAACTGTTTTTT; CDR3: CASNTPPNEKLFF; size: -; length: 13; D: -; V: TRBV7-8; J: TRBJ1-4
DNA: TGTGCCAGCAGTTACTTTGGGGGCCGTCCCTACGAGCAGTACTTC; CDR3: CASSYFGGRPYEQYF; size: few; length: 15; D: -; V: TRBV6-5; J: TRBJ2-7
DNA: TGTGCCAGCAGCCCGACTATCCATGAGCAGTTCTTC; CDR3: CASSPTIHEQFF; size: -; length: 12; D: -; V: TRBV27; J: TRBJ2-1
DNA: TGTGCCAGCTCACCCCTATCGGGAGGGCCCCCAGATACGCAGTATTTT; CDR3: CASSPLSGGPPDTQYF; size: -; length: 16; D: TRBD2; V: TRBV18; J: TRBJ2-3
DNA: TGTGCCAGCAGCTCTCTAGATGAGCAGTTCTTC; CDR3: CASSSLDEQFF; size: -; length: 11; D: -; V: TRBV7-9; J: TRBJ2-1
DNA: TGCGCCAGCAGCCCAGGGTGGTGGGACACTGAAGCTTTCTTT; CDR3: CASSPGWWDTEAFF; size: -; length: 14; D: -; V: TRBV5-1; J: TRBJ1-1
DNA: TGCGCCAGCAGCAGGGAACCTAGCACAGATACGCAGTATTTT; CDR3: CASSREPSTDTQYF; size: few; length: 14; D: -; V: TRBV10-2; J: TRBJ2-3
DNA: TGTGCCAGCAGCTTTAGCAGAGCCATTGAGCAGTTCTTC; CDR3: CASSFSRAIEQFF; size: few; length: 13; D: -; V: TRBV7-9; J: TRBJ2-1
DNA: TGTGCCAGCAGCGCCGACGAGGGAGGTCAGCCCCAGCATTTT; CDR3: CASSADEGGQPQHF; size: -; length: 14; D: -; V: TRBV7-8; J: TRBJ1-5
DNA: TGTGCCAGCAGTGCTTTTGCGGGAACCCGAGATACGCAGTATTTT; CDR3: CASSAFAGTRDTQYF; size: -; length: 15; D: -; V: TRBV25-1; J: TRBJ2-3
DNA: TGTGCCAGCAGTGACCGCCCCCTACTACCTCCCATCTTC; CDR3: CASSDRPLLPPIF; size: many; length: 13; D: -; V: TRBV6-4; J: TRBJ2-1
DNA: TGTGCCAGCAGCCCAGCGGTGCGACGGACTGAAGCTTTCTTT; CDR3: CASSPAVRRTEAFF; size: -; length: 14; D: -; V: TRBV3-1/TRBV3-2; J: TRBJ1-1
DNA: TGCAGCGGCGCACGGGGGAGCACCGGGGAGCTGTTTTTT; CDR3: CSGARGSTGELFF; size: -; length: 13; D: -; V: TRBV29-1; J: TRBJ2-2
DNA: TGTGCCAGCAGCTTAGCCCAGCGGAACACCGGGGAGCTGTTTTTT; CDR3: CASSLAQRNTGELFF; size: few; length: 15; D: -; V: TRBV11-1; J: TRBJ2-2
DNA: TGTGCCAGCAGCCGCCTGGGCGGGGGGGCAGATACGCAGTATTTT; CDR3: CASSRLGGGADTQYF; size: -; length: 15; D: TRBD2; V: TRBV3-1/TRBV3-2; J: TRBJ2-3
DNA: TGCGCCAGCAGCTCGACAGGGGATGGCTACACCTTC; CDR3: CASSSTGDGYTF; size: -; length: 12; D: TRBD1; V: TRBV5-1; J: TRBJ1-2
DNA: TGTGCCAGTAGCCCCGGGACTAGCGGGAGCAATGAGCAGTTCTTC; CDR3: CASSPGTSGSNEQFF; size: -; length: 15; D: TRBD2; V: TRBV19; J: TRBJ2-1
DNA: TGTGCCAGTAGTATCGGTAGCGGATTTAGCACAGATACGCAGTATTTT; CDR3: CASSIGSGFSTDTQYF; size: -; length: 16; D: -; V: TRBV19; J: TRBJ2-3
DNA: TGTGCCAGCAGCCCAAGGGTCCCGCAGGGGACAGATACGCAGTATTTT; CDR3: CASSPRVPQGTDTQYF; size: once; length: 16; D: -; V: TRBV14; J: TRBJ2-3
DNA: TGTGCCAGCAGTTACGTGGCGGGAGGCCGTAACGGGGAGCTGTTTTTT; CDR3: CASSYVAGGRNGELFF; size: few; length: 16; D: TRBD2; V: TRBV6-5; J: TRBJ2-2
DNA: TGTGCCTGGAGTGGACCGGGAGAGACCCAGTACTTC; CDR3: CAWSGPGETQYF; size: -; length: 12; D: -; V: TRBV30; J: TRBJ2-5
DNA: TGCGCCAGCAGTAATTGGGACAGGGTCGCGGGGAAAAACACTGAAGCTTTCTTT; CDR3: CASSNWDRVAGKNTEAFF; size: -; length: 18; D: TRBD1; V: TRBV10-1; J: TRBJ1-1
DNA: TGCAGCGTTGGCGGTTCGGGAACGGGTGAAAAACTGTTTTTT; CDR3: CSVGGSGTGEKLFF; size: -; length: 14; D: -; V: TRBV29-1; J: TRBJ1-4
DNA: TGTGCCAGCAGTCCGGGACTAGCGGAGTACAATGAGCAGTTCTTC; CDR3: CASSPGLAEYNEQFF; size: -; length: 15; D: TRBD2; V: TRBV27; J: TRBJ2-1
DNA: TGTGCTAGTGGTTTGCCCACCGGGACTAGCGGGATTATGAACACCGGGGAGCTGTTTTTT; CDR3: CASGLPTGTSGIMNTGELFF; size: few; length: 20; D: TRBD2; V: TRBV12-5; J: TRBJ2-2
DNA: TGTGCCAGCAGCTTACACACAGGGGCGGCGGAGCAGTACTTC; CDR3: CASSLHTGAAEQYF; size: few; length: 14; D: TRBD1; V: TRBV9; J: TRBJ2-7
DNA: TGTGCCAGCAGACCTAAAAATGCAACTAATGAAAAACTGTTTTTT; CDR3: CASRPKNATNEKLFF; size: -; length: 15; D: -; V: TRBV14; J: TRBJ1-4
DNA: TGTGCCAGCACGAGGGGGATGAACACTGAAGCTTTCTTT; CDR3: CASTRGMNTEAFF; size: -; length: 13; D: -; V: TRBV6-5; J: TRBJ1-1
DNA: TGCGCCAGCAGCTTGGATTCAGGTCGGGCTTTCTTT; CDR3: CASSLDSGRAFF; size: -; length: 12; D: -; V: TRBV5-1; J: TRBJ1-1
DNA: TGTGCCAGCAGTTTGGGACAGGGGGTTTACGAGCAGTACTTC; CDR3: CASSLGQGVYEQYF; size: -; length: 14; D: TRBD1; V: TRBV6-5; J: TRBJ2-7
DNA: TGTGCCAGTAGCCTTACCGGGACTAGCGGGGCCTCCTACAATGAGCAGTTCTTC; CDR3: CASSLTGTSGASYNEQFF; size: -; length: 18; D: TRBD2; V: TRBV19; J: TRBJ2-1
DNA: TGCGCCAGCAGCCAAGATCTTAGGGGGTTGACCTACGAGCAGTACTTC; CDR3: CASSQDLRGLTYEQYF; size: few; length: 16; D: -; V: TRBV4-1; J: TRBJ2-7
DNA: TGTGCCAGTAGTATAAGGACTAGCGGGAGCACAGATACGCAGTATTTT; CDR3: CASSIRTSGSTDTQYF; size: -; length: 16; D: TRBD2; V: TRBV19; J: TRBJ2-3
DNA: TGTGCCAGCAGCCCTCGGGGCGGGGCCAATCAGCCCCAGCATTTT; CDR3: CASSPRGGANQPQHF; size: -; length: 15; D: -; V: TRBV7-2; J: TRBJ1-5
DNA: TGTGCCAGCAGCTTAAACAGGGCTAGCACAGATACGCAGTATTTT; CDR3: CASSLNRASTDTQYF; size: -; length: 15; D: -; V: TRBV7-2; J: TRBJ2-3
DNA: TGTGCCAGCAGCCCGAGATACGAGCAGTACTTC; CDR3: CASSPRYEQYF; size: few; length: 11; D: -; V: TRBV7-9; J: TRBJ2-7
DNA: TGCGCCAGCAGCAGCTTGACTTTTGCGGGAGCGAACACCGGGGAGCTGTTTTTT; CDR3: CASSSLTFAGANTGELFF; size: -; length: 18; D: TRBD2; V: TRBV5-1; J: TRBJ2-2
DNA: TGTGCCAGCAGTTACTCCGGGACAGGGCTTAATCAGCCCCAGCATTTT; CDR3: CASSYSGTGLNQPQHF; size: few; length: 16; D: TRBD1; V: TRBV6-5; J: TRBJ1-5
DNA: TGCGCCAGCAGCACCAAGGGACAGACCACTGAAGCTTTCTTT; CDR3: CASSTKGQTTEAFF; size: once; length: 14; D: TRBD1; V: TRBV5-1; J: TRBJ1-1
DNA: TGTGCCAGCAGCTTGGGTGGGACAACGACCGGGGAGCTGTTTTTT; CDR3: CASSLGGTTTGELFF; size: few; length: 15; D: -; V: TRBV7-3; J: TRBJ2-2
DNA: TGTGCCAGCAGCTTCGATCGGGGGGGCCAAGAGACCCAGTACTTC; CDR3: CASSFDRGGQETQYF; size: -; length: 15; D: TRBD2; V: TRBV11-2; J: TRBJ2-5
DNA: TGTGCCAGCAGCATTAGTGACGGACAGGTGGTGAAGCAGTACTTC; CDR3: CASSISDGQVVKQYF; size: -; length: 15; D: TRBD1; V: TRBV7-8; J: TRBJ2-7
DNA: TGTGCCAGTAGTATAAGGACAGGACAGGGGTACGAAAAACTGTTTTTT; CDR3: CASSIRTGQGYEKLFF; size: few; length: 16; D: TRBD1; V: TRBV19; J: TRBJ1-4
DNA: TGTGCCAGCAGCGGGGGGGGCCGGACACAGGATACGCAGTATTTT; CDR3: CASSGGGRTQDTQYF; size: -; length: 15; D: -; V: TRBV9; J: TRBJ2-3